This T cell receptor (beta chain) was obtained from a study of blood T cell repertoires in COVID-19. The wider study: The samples span acute and convalescent COVID-19 from the United States, Italy and Spain.

Per the original data handling: Using reference gene primer amplification, nucleated cell counts were estimated. TCRdb's copy holds only in-frame clones and misses some; the assay was immunoSEQ multiplex PCR. The V and J calls and clone size come from that table; D and trimming were worked out from the DNA. Among under 250,000 clones listed, 75% to 90% were seen once. Seattle patient enrollment occurred during active infection, with longitudinal follow-up thereafter. Sequencing input: peripheral blood. The receptor was derived from a woman in her 70s with COVID-19, enrolled during active disease.

The CDR3 sequence: CASSIRESQPQHF. Here the CDR3 DNA reads TGTGCCAGTAGTATAAGGGAGAGCCAGCCCCAGCATTTT. The rearrangement uses TRBV19 and TRBJ1-5; D not certain. Per germline, CDR1 LNHDA and CDR2 SQIVND (reference sequence). This CDR3 has 13 amino acids. With 2 bases removed from V and 7 bases from J, the gap between germline ends came to 9 bases.